These 30 T cell receptor beta chains were sequenced from one sample in a study of cytomegalovirus exposure and HLA in healthy donors. A multiplex PCR was run with 60 Vbeta primers and 13 Jbeta primers. Method: immunoSEQ multiplex PCR; TCRdb's copy keeps in-frame clones and lacks some. Of about 150,000 clones in the sample, around 80% were seen once. The specimen sequenced was PBMCs. Receptors were obtained from a woman between 35 and 50 years old in good health and CMV-seronegative.

The genes are TRBV28 and TRBJ1-4, with 9 positions matching TRBD1. The CDR3 runs 15 residues. Germline CDR1 and CDR2: MDHEN and SYDVKM. V lost 6 bases, J lost 8 bases, and 10 bases stayed unmatched. CDR3 loop: CASRPSTGGLEKLFF. CDR3 nucleotides: TGTGCCAGCAGACCGTCGACAGGGGGATTGGAAAAACTGTTTTTT.

The V gene is TRBV7-7, the J gene TRBJ1-5; D might be TRBD1 (6 bases). Germline V gene data show CDR1 as SSHAT and CDR2 as FNYEAQ (reference sequence). Trimming took off 8 bases at V and 5 bases at J, with 13 bases between the two ends. The CDR3 has 13 residues. In DNA, the CDR3 is TGTGCCAGCTCCCAGGGGAACGATCAGCCCCAGCATTTT. It specifies CASSQGNDQPQHF.

The chain links TRBV25-1 to TRBJ1-5; D call uncertain. The CDR3 is made up of 12 amino acids. The germline V and J ends were trimmed by 3 bases and 4 bases, with 4 bases remaining between them. Germline CDR1 MGHDK, CDR2 SYGVNS. CDR3 loop: CASSDNNQPQHF. The CDR3 nucleotides read TGTGCCAGCAGTGACAATAATCAGCCCCAGCATTTT.

The chain has TRBV28 and TRBJ1-6; D not certain. The germline V gene has CDR1 MDHEN and CDR2 SYDVKM. The CDR3 consists of 13 residues. V dropped 6 bases and J dropped 7 bases, with 10 bases sitting between them. CDR3 in amino acids: CASRTRYNSPLHF. CDR3 nucleotide sequence: TGTGCCAGCAGAACCCGGTACAATTCACCCCTCCACTTT. The whole variable domain, remainder taken from reference TRBV28 and TRBJ1-6, is DVKVTQSSRYLVKRTGEKVFLECVQDMDHENMFWYRQDPGLGLRLIYFSYDVKMKEKGDIPEGYSVSREKKERFSLILESASTNQTSMYLCASRTRYNSPLHFGNGTRLTVT.

The chain recombines TRBV7-6 with TRBJ2-1; TRBD1 aligns across 8 bases. This CDR3 region has 14 residues. Germline values: CDR1 SGHVS, CDR2 FNYEAQ. V gave up 5 bases and J gave up 9 bases; unmatched junction bases: 9. The CDR3 loop reads CASSKGQGLTEQFF. In DNA form, the CDR3 reads TGTGCCAGCAGCAAAGGACAGGGCCTAACTGAGCAGTTCTTC. The variable domain in full, with the rest retrieved from reference TRBV7-6 and TRBJ2-1, is GAGVSQSPRYKVTKRGQDVALRCDPISGHVSLYWYRQALGQGPEFLTYFNYEAQQDKSGLPNDRFSAERPEGSISTLTIQRTEQRDSAMYRCASSKGQGLTEQFFGPGTRLTVL.

This chain connects TRBV28 to TRBJ1-5, with 9 nucleotides matching TRBD1. Germline V lookup: CDR1 MDHEN, CDR2 SYDVKM. J was trimmed by 4 bases and V by 4 bases; bases with no gene match: 5. The CDR3 length is 15 residues. CDR3 bases: TGTGCCAGCAGTTCCCTGGGACAGGGTAATCAGCCCCAGCATTTT. This translates into CASSSLGQGNQPQHF.

The chain is built from TRBV2 and TRBJ2-2, with D perhaps matching TRBD2 (6 bases). V was trimmed by 6 bases and J by 0 bases, leaving 14 bases between them. The CDR3 runs to 16 residues. Germline V gives CDR1 SNHLY, CDR2 FYNNEI. CDR3 DNA sequence: TGTGCCAGCAGCCCCGGGAGAGGATCGAACACCGGGGAGCTGTTTTTT. It translates to CASSPGRGSNTGELFF.

V and J are TRBV6-1 and TRBJ2-3; a possible D gene is TRBD2 (6 bases). The CDR3 has 16 amino acids. Germline loops: CDR1 MNHNS, CDR2 SASEGT. Trimming cost V 2 bases and J 0 bases, with 12 bases left between them. Here the CDR3 reads CASSERVGTSTDTQYF. In DNA form, the CDR3 reads TGTGCCAGCAGTGAACGTGTCGGGACTAGCACAGATACGCAGTATTTT.

The chain links TRBV4-1 to TRBJ2-3, with D possibly matching TRBD2 (5 bases). Trimming pared 1 base from V and 1 base from J, leaving 9 bases between. The CDR3 sequence is 15 residues long. The germline CDR1 and CDR2 sequences are MGHRA and YSYEKL. CDR3 bases: TGCGCCAGCAGCCAAGTCGAGAGGGGCACAGATACGCAGTATTTT. Translated, it gives CASSQVERGTDTQYF.

The chain is built from TRBV6-5 and TRBJ2-7; 10 bases line up with TRBD1. Germline assignment: CDR1 MNHEY and CDR2 SVGAGI. The CDR3 spans 13 residues. V lost 10 bases to trimming and J lost 5 bases; unmatched junction nucleotides: 8. The CDR3 protein is CATSYGTGDEQYF. The CDR3 coding sequence is TGTGCCACCTCTTACGGGACAGGGGACGAGCAGTACTTC.

The J gene is TRBJ2-7, the V gene TRBV5-1, with D possibly matching TRBD2 (6 bases). Trimming left V 3 bases short and J 6 bases short, with 13 bases between. The CDR3 totals 13 residues. CDR1 is SGHRS and CDR2 is YFSETQ in the germline V gene. CDR3 loop: CASSYENGGEQYF. For the CDR3, the DNA is TGCGCCAGCAGCTACGAGAACGGGGGCGAGCAGTACTTC. The whole variable domain, filled in from reference TRBV5-1 and TRBJ2-7, reads KAGVTQTPRYLIKTRGQQVTLSCSPISGHRSVSWYQQTPGQGLQFLFEYFSETQRNKGNFPGRFSGRQFSNSRSEMNVSTLELGDSALYLCASSYENGGEQYFGPGTRLTVT.

The CDR3 bases are TGTGCCAGCAGCTCCCAAGGGGGCGACGAGCAGTACTTC. Translation gives CASSSQGGDEQYF. The genes are TRBV5-4 and TRBJ2-7; 7 positions match TRBD1. There are 13 residues in the CDR3. The V and J ends lost 3 bases and 5 bases, in that order; junction bases with no gene match: 5. From germline, CDR1 is SGHNT and CDR2 YYREEE (reference sequence). The full variable domain, rest sourced from reference TRBV5-4 and TRBJ2-7, is ETGVTQSPTHLIKTRGQQVTLRCSSQSGHNTVSWYQQALGQGPQFIFQYYREEENGRGNFPPRFSGLQFPNYSSELNVNALELDDSALYLCASSSQGGDEQYFGPGTRLTVT.

The V and J genes are TRBV6-5 and TRBJ1-1; no firm D call. Deletions cut 5 bases from V and 11 bases from J, with 15 bases between. The CDR3 has 12 amino acids. CDR1 and CDR2 (germline): MNHEY, SVGAGI. The CDR3 sequence is CASSTVTSRAFF. CDR3 nucleotide sequence: TGTGCCAGCAGTACGGTTACATCGAGGGCTTTCTTT.

The rearrangement uses TRBV21-1 and TRBJ2-2; no check of the table's D call, TRBD1, against the DNA was made. TRBV21-1 is deemed a pseudogene. The CDR3 has 17 residues. The CDR3 is CASSNPGQGAGTGELFF. CDR3 in DNA: TGTGCCAGCAGCAACCCGGGACAGGGGGCAGGGACCGGGGAGCTGTTTTTT.

This clone was observed a handful of times. Compared with germline, one end of the junction differs, possibly owing to a read error. This chain links TRBV7-9 with TRBJ2-3, with D unclear. The CDR3 consists of 14 residues. The germline V gene has CDR1 SEHNR and CDR2 FQNEAQ (reference sequence). The CDR3 coding sequence is TGTTCCAGCAGCTTAGGTCTTGGCACAGATACGCAGTATTTT. As protein: CSSSLGLGTDTQYF.

The chain combines TRBV29-1 with TRBJ1-2; tentatively, D is TRBD1 (5 bases). CDR3 size: 13 residues. V lost 4 bases and J lost 8, with 17 bases in between. The germline gives CDR1 SQVTM, CDR2 ANQGSEA. CDR3 sequence reads: CSVVSDILGGYTF. Here the CDR3 DNA reads TGCAGCGTTGTTTCGGACATCCTCGGGGGCTACACCTTC.

The chain is built from TRBV19 and TRBJ2-6, with D tentatively TRBD2 (6 bases). CDR3 length: 16 amino acids. V lost 2 bases, J lost 1 base, and 9 bases lay in between. Germline assignment: CDR1 LNHDA and CDR2 SQIVND (reference sequence). The CDR3 here is CASSINSGSGANVLTF. In DNA, the CDR3 is TGTGCCAGTAGTATAAACAGCGGGTCTGGGGCCAACGTCCTGACTTTC.

The rearrangement uses TRBV19 and TRBJ1-3; D is unresolved. The length of the CDR3 is 14 residues. Germline V gives CDR1 LNHDA, CDR2 SQIVND (reference sequence). Deletions cut 7 bases from V and 0 bases from J, with 10 bases between. CDR3 in amino acids: CASTKGASGNTIYF. The CDR3 DNA reads TGTGCCAGTACCAAAGGAGCCTCTGGAAACACCATATATTTT.

DNA of the CDR3: TGTGCCAGCAGCCAGACTAGCGGGGCTAATGAGCAGTTCTTC. This sequence encodes CASSQTSGANEQFF. The chain uses TRBV28 and TRBJ2-1; 11 bases agree with TRBD2. CDR1 is MDHEN and CDR2 is SYDVKM in the germline V gene. The V and J ends lost 6 bases and 7 bases, in that order; junction bases with no gene match: 5. This CDR3 has 14 amino acids.

The J gene is TRBJ1-1, the V gene TRBV5-1, with D perhaps TRBD1 (5 bases). CDR1 is SGHRS and CDR2 is YFSETQ in the germline V gene. The CDR3 is made up of 13 amino acids. V was trimmed by 5 bases and J by 1 base, leaving 9 bases between them. The CDR3 coding sequence is TGCGCCAGCAGTTCTACAGGGAACACTGAAGCTTTCTTT. Residues: CASSSTGNTEAFF.

The chain carries TRBV7-2 and TRBJ2-3, with 7 nucleotides matching TRBD2. Germline CDR1 and CDR2: SGHTA and FQGNSA. The V and J ends lost 7 bases and 5 bases, in that order; junction bases with no gene match: 9. The CDR3 runs 14 residues. The CDR3 DNA reads as TGTGCCAGCACCCCTGGCGGGGGTAAAGATACGCAGTATTTT. It translates to CASTPGGGKDTQYF.

J is TRBJ2-7 and V is TRBV18, with 7 bases aligning to TRBD1. The CDR3 has 14 amino acids. V shed 3 bases, J shed 1 base, and the junction held 3 bases outside the gene matches. The germline gives CDR1 KGHSH, CDR2 LQKENI. CDR3 loop: CASSPGQTSYEQYF. The DNA of the CDR3 is TGTGCCAGCTCACCGGGACAGACATCCTACGAGCAGTACTTC.

The genes are TRBV5-6 and TRBJ1-5; D might be TRBD1 (5 bases). The CDR3 spans 14 residues. Trimming took off 4 bases at V and 0 bases at J, with 8 bases between the two ends. CDR1 is SGHDT and CDR2 is YYEEEE in the germline V gene. CDR3 DNA sequence: TGTGCCAGCAGCCTGACAGCTAGCAATCAGCCCCAGCATTTT. Protein: CASSLTASNQPQHF. Variable domain in full (rest from reference TRBV5-6 and TRBJ1-5): DAGVTQSPTHLIKTRGQQVTLRCSPKSGHDTVSWYQQALGQGPQFIFQYYEEEERQRGNFPDRFSGHQFPNYSSELNVNALLLGDSALYLCASSLTASNQPQHFGDGTRLSIL.

This clone appeared a few times. V usage is TRBV18 and J usage is TRBJ2-3; D is possibly TRBD2 (6 bases). The CDR3 loop spans 15 amino acids. Trimming stripped 2 bases from V and 3 bases from J, with 12 bases between. Germline V gives CDR1 KGHSH, CDR2 LQKENI. CDR3 coding DNA: TGTGCCAGCTCACCAAACCGACTAGGGACAGATACGCAGTATTTT. Encoded protein: CASSPNRLGTDTQYF.

The rearrangement uses TRBV27 and TRBJ2-3; TRBD2 might be the D (5 bases). The V and J ends lost 3 bases and 0 bases respectively, with 7 bases between them. The CDR3 has 14 amino acids. From germline, CDR1 is MNHEY and CDR2 SMNVEV (reference sequence). For the CDR3, the DNA is TGTGCCAGCAGTTTCCCGGGGAGCACAGATACGCAGTATTTT. It translates to CASSFPGSTDTQYF.

J is TRBJ1-5 and V is TRBV4-3, with TRBD1 as a possible D gene (5 bases). The CDR3 runs 16 residues. With 3 bases removed from V and 3 bases from J, the gap between germline ends came to 15 bases. From germline, CDR1 is LGHNA and CDR2 YSLEER. CDR3 region: CASSQRLDRSNQPQHF. The CDR3 coding sequence is TGCGCCAGCAGCCAGCGACTTGACAGATCCAATCAGCCCCAGCATTTT.

This clone came up once. The V and J genes are TRBV27 and TRBJ2-5; 8 nucleotides align to TRBD1. This CDR3 is built from 19 residues. Germline V gives CDR1 MNHEY, CDR2 SMNVEV (reference sequence). Losses at the gene ends were 7 bases for V and 2 bases for J; bases not matched to a gene: 21. CDR3 DNA sequence: TGTGCCAGCACTCGCTTTGGTAGCCCTGGGGACAGGTTACAAGAGACCCAGTACTTC. This codes for CASTRFGSPGDRLQETQYF.

This clone showed up just a few times. The gene calls are TRBV10-1 and TRBJ2-5, with TRBD2 as a possible D gene (5 bases). This CDR3 comprises 9 residues. V lost 11 bases to trimming and J lost 9 bases, with 10 bases between them. CDR1 and CDR2 from the germline V gene are WNHNN and SYGVQD (reference sequence). The DNA of the CDR3 is TGCGCCCTGGCGGGCCCCCAGTACTTC. Protein sequence: CALAGPQYF.

This clone has just a few counts. V usage is TRBV9 and J usage is TRBJ2-3; D is perhaps TRBD2 (7 bases). The CDR3 covers 15 residues. Trimming took 4 bases from V and 6 from J, leaving 18 bases between them. The V gene's germline CDR1 is SGDLS and CDR2 YYNGEE. CDR3 amino acids: CASSIGGGPSDTQYF. CDR3 sequence (DNA): TGTGCCAGCAGCATAGGGGGAGGGCCCTCGGATACGCAGTATTTT.

In DNA form, the CDR3 reads TGTGCCTGGAGCCAAGCGGCGGGGATGAGCGGCAGCACCTTC. Its translation: CAWSQAAGMSGSTF. The chain has TRBV30 and TRBJ1-2; D is uncertain. CDR1 and CDR2 (germline): GTSNPN, SVGIG (reference sequence). The CDR3 has 14 residues. V lost 3 bases, J lost 13 bases, and 24 bases lay in between.